The clone carrying this T cell receptor (beta chain) was detected only once. Per the authors' pipeline: The assay estimated nucleated cells by amplifying reference gene primers. Profiling relied on immunoSEQ multiplex PCR, and the TCRdb table lists in-frame clones only, not all of them. V and J calls plus clone size are reproduced from that table; the DNA served to infer D and trimming. The sample has around 180,000 clones, roughly 84% seen once. This sample was included in a study of blood T cell repertoires in COVID-19. Overall study: The United States, Italy and Spain were the sources of the acute and convalescent COVID-19 samples. T cells, B-cell-depleted T cells, or PBMCs supplied cDNA or gDNA.

V was cut by 5 bases and J by 5 bases, with 14 bases left in between. The V gene's germline CDR1 is SGHNT and CDR2 YYREEE (reference sequence). This CDR3 comprises 13 residues. The sample taken for sequencing was peripheral blood. The chain couples TRBV5-4 to TRBJ2-7, with D possibly being TRBD1 (6 bases). This clonotype originated in a woman of 80 years or more with active or convalescent COVID-19. The DNA of the CDR3 is TGTGCCAGCAGACTCGACAGGACCCACGAGCAGTACTTC. It codes for CASRLDRTHEQYF.